Detailed here is one TCR beta chain. In the original processing: Estimates of nucleated cell counts were drawn from the amplification of reference gene primers. Profiling relied on immunoSEQ multiplex PCR, and the TCRdb table lists in-frame clones only, not all of them. From that table come the V and J calls and clone size; the DNA was used to work out D and trimming. Here the sample spans about 140,000 clones, about 90% being singletons. Deletions cut 5 bases from V and 8 bases from J, with 15 bases between. The length of the CDR3 is 14 residues. Germline V gene lookup returns CDR1 SGHVS and CDR2 FQNEAQ. This specimen belongs to a study of blood T cell repertoires in COVID-19.

Source material: PBMCs or T cells enriched from blood (not recorded which). The V and J genes are TRBV7-8 and TRBJ1-4, with D possibly TRBD1 on 6 matching bases. The sequence was obtained from a man in his sixties who had recovered from COVID-19. This CDR3 is CASSPTGFREKLFF. DNA of the CDR3: TGTGCCAGCAGCCCTACAGGGTTTCGGGAAAAACTGTTTTTT.